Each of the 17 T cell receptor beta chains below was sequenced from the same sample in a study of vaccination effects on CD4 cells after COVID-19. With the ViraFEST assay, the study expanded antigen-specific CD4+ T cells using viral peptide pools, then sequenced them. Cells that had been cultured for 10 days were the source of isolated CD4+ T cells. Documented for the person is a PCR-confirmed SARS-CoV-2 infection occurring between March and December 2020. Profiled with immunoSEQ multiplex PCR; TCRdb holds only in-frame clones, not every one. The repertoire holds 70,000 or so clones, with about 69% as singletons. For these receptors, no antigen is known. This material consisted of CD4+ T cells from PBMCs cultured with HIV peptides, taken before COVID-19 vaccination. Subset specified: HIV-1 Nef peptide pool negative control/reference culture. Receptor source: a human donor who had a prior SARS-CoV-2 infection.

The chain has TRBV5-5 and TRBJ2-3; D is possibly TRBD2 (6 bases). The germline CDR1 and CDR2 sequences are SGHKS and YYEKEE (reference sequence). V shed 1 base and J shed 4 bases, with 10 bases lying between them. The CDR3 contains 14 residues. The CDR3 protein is CASSLWRDSDTQYF. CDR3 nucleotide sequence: TGTGCCAGCAGCTTGTGGCGGGATTCAGATACGCAGTATTTT.

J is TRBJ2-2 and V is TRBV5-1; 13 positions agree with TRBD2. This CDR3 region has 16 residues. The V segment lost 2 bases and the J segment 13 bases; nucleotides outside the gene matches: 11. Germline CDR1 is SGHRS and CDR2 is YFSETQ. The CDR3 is CASSFTGLAGAPGLFF. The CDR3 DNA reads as TGCGCCAGCAGCTTTACTGGACTAGCGGGGGCCCCCGGGCTGTTTTTT. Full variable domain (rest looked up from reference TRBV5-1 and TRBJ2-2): KAGVTQTPRYLIKTRGQQVTLSCSPISGHRSVSWYQQTPGQGLQFLFEYFSETQRNKGNFPGRFSGRQFSNSRSEMNVSTLELGDSALYLCASSFTGLAGAPGLFFGEGSRLTVL.

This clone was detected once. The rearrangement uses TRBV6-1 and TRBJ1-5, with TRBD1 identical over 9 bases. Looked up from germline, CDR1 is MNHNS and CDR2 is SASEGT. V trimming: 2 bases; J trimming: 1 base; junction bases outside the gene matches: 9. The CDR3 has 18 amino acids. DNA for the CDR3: TGTGCCAGCAGTGAATGGAACAGGGGGCCAGAGAGCAATCAGCCCCAGCATTTT. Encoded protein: CASSEWNRGPESNQPQHF.

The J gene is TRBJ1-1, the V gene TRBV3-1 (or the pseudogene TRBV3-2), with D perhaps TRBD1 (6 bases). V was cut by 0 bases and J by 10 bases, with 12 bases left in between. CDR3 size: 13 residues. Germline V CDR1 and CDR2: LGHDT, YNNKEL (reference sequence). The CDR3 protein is CASSQDWGRLAFF. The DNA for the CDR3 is TGTGCCAGCAGCCAAGATTGGGGGCGCTTAGCTTTCTTT.

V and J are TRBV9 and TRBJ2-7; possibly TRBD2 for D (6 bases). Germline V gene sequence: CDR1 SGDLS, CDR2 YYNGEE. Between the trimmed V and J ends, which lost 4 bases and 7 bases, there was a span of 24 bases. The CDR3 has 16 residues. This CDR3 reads CASSPHAGLLSGEQYF. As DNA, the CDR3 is TGTGCCAGCAGCCCCCATGCGGGACTTTTATCAGGAGAGCAGTACTTC.

The CDR3 protein is CASSQGTGYGYTF. The CDR3 DNA follows: TGCGCCAGCAGCCAAGGGACAGGGTATGGCTACACCTTC. The genes are TRBV5-1 and TRBJ1-2, with TRBD1 matching 9 bases. Per the germline V gene, CDR1 is SGHRS and CDR2 is YFSETQ. V lost 4 bases to trimming and J lost 5 bases; unmatched junction nucleotides: 3. The CDR3 totals 13 residues.

The CDR3 DNA is TGTGCCAGCAGCGAGGGACTAGCGGGGACCTACGAGCAGTACTTC. Translated, it gives CASSEGLAGTYEQYF. V usage is TRBV6-6 and J usage is TRBJ2-7; the match to TRBD2 covers 13 bases. Trimming removed 6 bases from V and 2 bases from J; junction bases left unmatched: 4. The CDR3 is made up of 15 amino acids. The germline CDR1 and CDR2 sequences are MNHNY and SVGAGI (reference sequence).

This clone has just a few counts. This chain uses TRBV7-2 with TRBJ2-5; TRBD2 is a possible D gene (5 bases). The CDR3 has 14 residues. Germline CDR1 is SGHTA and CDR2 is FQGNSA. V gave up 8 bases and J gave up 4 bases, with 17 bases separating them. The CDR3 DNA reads TGTGCCAGCCGTTCCGCGGCTAGCCTAGAGACCCAGTACTTC. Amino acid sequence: CASRSAASLETQYF.

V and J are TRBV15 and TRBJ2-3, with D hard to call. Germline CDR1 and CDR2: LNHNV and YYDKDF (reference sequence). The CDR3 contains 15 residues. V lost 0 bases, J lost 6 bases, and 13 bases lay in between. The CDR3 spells CATSREIRAPDTQYF. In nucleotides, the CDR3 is TGTGCCACCAGCAGAGAGATACGGGCCCCCGATACGCAGTATTTT. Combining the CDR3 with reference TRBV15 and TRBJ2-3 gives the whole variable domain DAMVIQNPRYQVTQFGKPVTLSCSQTLNHNVMYWYQQKSSQAPKLLFHYYDKDFNNEADTPDNFQSRRPNTSFCFLDIRSPGLGDTAMYLCATSREIRAPDTQYFGPGTRLTVL.

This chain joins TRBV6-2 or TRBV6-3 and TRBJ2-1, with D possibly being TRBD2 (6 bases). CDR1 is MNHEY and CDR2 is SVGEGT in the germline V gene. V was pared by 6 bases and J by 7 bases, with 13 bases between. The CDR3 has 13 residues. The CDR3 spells CASSRRGWNEQFF. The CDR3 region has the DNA TGTGCCAGCAGCCGGAGGGGCTGGAATGAGCAGTTCTTC.

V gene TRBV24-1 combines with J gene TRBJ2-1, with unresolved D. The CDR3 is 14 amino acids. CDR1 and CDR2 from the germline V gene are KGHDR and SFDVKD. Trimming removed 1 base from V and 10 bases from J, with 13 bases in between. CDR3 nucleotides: TGTGCCACCAGTGATTTAGGGCGAGCTGGAGAGCAGTTCTTC. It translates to CATSDLGRAGEQFF.

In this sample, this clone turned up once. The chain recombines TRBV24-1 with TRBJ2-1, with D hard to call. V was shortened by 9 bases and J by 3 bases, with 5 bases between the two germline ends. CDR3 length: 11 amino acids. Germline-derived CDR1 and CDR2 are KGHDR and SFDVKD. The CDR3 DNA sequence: TGTGCCACCGCCCTCTACAATGAGCAGTTCTTC. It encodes CATALYNEQFF.

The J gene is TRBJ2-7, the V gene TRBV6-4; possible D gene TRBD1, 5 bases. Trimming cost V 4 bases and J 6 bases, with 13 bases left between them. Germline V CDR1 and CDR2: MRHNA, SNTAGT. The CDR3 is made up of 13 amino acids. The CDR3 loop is CASSAIQGGEQYF. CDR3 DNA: TGTGCCAGCAGTGCAATCCAGGGTGGCGAGCAGTACTTC.

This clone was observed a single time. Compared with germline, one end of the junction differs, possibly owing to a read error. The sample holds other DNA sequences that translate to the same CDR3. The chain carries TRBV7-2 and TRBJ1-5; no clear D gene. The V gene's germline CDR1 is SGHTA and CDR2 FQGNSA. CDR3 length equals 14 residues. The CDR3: CASSFFSGGQPQHF. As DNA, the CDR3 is TGTGCCAGCAGCTTTTTTTCAGGTGGGCAGCCCCAACATTTT.

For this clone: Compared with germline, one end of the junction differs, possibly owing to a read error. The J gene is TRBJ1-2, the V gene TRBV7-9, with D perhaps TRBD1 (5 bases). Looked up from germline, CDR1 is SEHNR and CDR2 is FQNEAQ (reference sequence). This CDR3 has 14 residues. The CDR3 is CASTSEDRDVVYSF. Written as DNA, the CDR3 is TGTGCCAGCACCTCCGAAGACCGGGACGTCGTATATTCCTTC.

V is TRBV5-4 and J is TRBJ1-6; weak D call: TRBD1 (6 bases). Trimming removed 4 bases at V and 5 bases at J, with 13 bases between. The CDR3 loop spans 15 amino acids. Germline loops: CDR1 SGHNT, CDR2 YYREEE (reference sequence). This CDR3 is CASSPRRGNNSPLHF. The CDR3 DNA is TGTGCCAGCAGCCCCAGAAGGGGGAATAATTCACCCCTCCACTTT. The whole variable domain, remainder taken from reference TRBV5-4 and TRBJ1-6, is ETGVTQSPTHLIKTRGQQVTLRCSSQSGHNTVSWYQQALGQGPQFIFQYYREEENGRGNFPPRFSGLQFPNYSSELNVNALELDDSALYLCASSPRRGNNSPLHFGNGTRLTVT.

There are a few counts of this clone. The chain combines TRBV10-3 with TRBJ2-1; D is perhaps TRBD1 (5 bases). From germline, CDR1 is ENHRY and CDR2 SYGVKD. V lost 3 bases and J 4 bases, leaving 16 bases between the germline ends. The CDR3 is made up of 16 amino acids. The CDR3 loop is CAISDLLRGEYNEQFF. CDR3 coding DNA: TGTGCCATCAGTGACCTTTTAAGGGGCGAATACAATGAGCAGTTCTTC.